The clone carrying this T cell receptor (beta chain) has only a few counts. Other nucleotide sequences in the sample specify the same CDR3. The time point denotes: pretreatment peripheral blood. Produced via immunoSEQ multiplex PCR; TCRdb's table is partial and in-frame only. The sample gives 54,000 or so clones, 75% to 90% of which show up once; approximately 1.4% is in the top ten. The CDR3 is 15 amino acids. J gave up 2 bases and V 3 bases, and 6 bases lay outside the gene matches. The germline V gene encodes CDR1 MNHNS and CDR2 SASEGT. This sample is drawn from a study of PD-L1 blockade in urothelial cancer.

The receptor was derived from a middle-aged man with urothelial cancer. The sequencing here drew on PBMCs, taken around atezolizumab (anti-PD-L1) treatment. The rearrangement uses TRBV6-1 and TRBJ1-2; the match to TRBD1 covers 7 bases. CDR3: CASSDEAQGNYGYTF. The DNA for the CDR3 is TGTGCCAGCAGTGACGAGGCACAGGGGAACTATGGCTACACCTTC.